One sample yielded the 14 T cell receptor beta chains listed below, sequenced in a study of shared clonotypes between healthy human individuals. Profiling relied on immunoSEQ multiplex PCR, and the TCRdb table lists in-frame clones only, not all of them. Here the sample spans about 2.3 million clones, about 92% being singletons. The sample was naive CD4+ T cells from PBMCs. Subset specified: CD45RA+ positively selected. These receptors were collected from a man aged 18 to 30 in good health. Some clones in this sample may be carry-over from other donors' samples.

The rearrangement uses TRBV18 and TRBJ2-7; D gene uncertain. Germline loops: CDR1 KGHSH, CDR2 LQKENI. The V end lost 4 bases, the J end lost 0 bases, and 7 bases lay between the germline ends. CDR3 length: 13 residues. The CDR3 spells CASSLTSSYEQYF. The CDR3 DNA is TGTGCCAGCTCACTTACCTCCTCCTACGAGCAGTACTTC. Using reference TRBV18 and TRBJ2-7 for the parts outside the CDR3, the full variable domain is NAGVMQNPRHLVRRRGQEARLRCSPMKGHSHVYWYRQLPEEGLKFMVYLQKENIIDESGMPKERFSAEFPKEGPSILRIQQVVRGDSAAYFCASSLTSSYEQYFGPGTRLTVT.

The chain links TRBV28 to TRBJ2-1; a possible D gene is TRBD2 (5 bases). The germline V gene encodes CDR1 MDHEN and CDR2 SYDVKM. The CDR3 contains 17 residues. The V gene lost 2 bases and the J gene lost 3 bases, with 17 bases spanning the gap. DNA of the CDR3: TGTGCCAGCAGTTTACGATCTACTAGAGCGGTCTACAATGAGCAGTTCTTC. This gives the protein CASSLRSTRAVYNEQFF.

The rearrangement joins TRBV7-2 to TRBJ2-7; TRBD2 is a possible D gene (6 bases). Trimming removed 6 bases at V and 1 base at J, with 13 bases between. The CDR3 is made up of 14 amino acids. Per germline, CDR1 SGHTA and CDR2 FQGNSA. CDR3 sequence (DNA): TGTGCCAGCAGTTACGGGACTGCTTCCTACGAGCAGTACTTC. Protein sequence: CASSYGTASYEQYF. The variable domain in full, completed from reference TRBV7-2 and TRBJ2-7, reads GAGVSQSPSNKVTEKGKDVELRCDPISGHTALYWYRQSLGQGLEFLIYFQGNSAPDKSGLPSDRFSAERTGGSVSTLTIQRTQQEDSAVYLCASSYGTASYEQYFGPGTRLTVT.

The chain combines TRBV11-2 with TRBJ2-7; TRBD1 matches 7 bases. The CDR3 is 14 residues long. J gave up 0 bases and V 3 bases, and 2 bases lay outside the gene matches. Per germline, CDR1 SGHAT and CDR2 FQNNGV. The CDR3 DNA reads TGTGCCAGCAGCTTCTACAGGGGCTCCTACGAGCAGTACTTC. Its protein product is CASSFYRGSYEQYF.

This chain links TRBV11-2 with TRBJ2-1; 13 bases agree with TRBD2. V lost 6 bases to trimming and J lost 5 bases; unmatched junction nucleotides: 7. CDR3 length: 16 amino acids. Looked up from germline, CDR1 is SGHAT and CDR2 is FQNNGV. CDR3 in DNA: TGTGCCAGCAGGCCACTAGCGGGAGGGGCAAACAATGAGCAGTTCTTC. It specifies CASRPLAGGANNEQFF.

The chain employs TRBV10-3 and TRBJ2-1; 10 nucleotides line up with TRBD2. Trimming cost V 4 bases and J 5 bases; bases outside gene matches: 11. Germline V gene data show CDR1 as ENHRY and CDR2 as SYGVKD. There are 17 residues in the CDR3. CDR3 DNA: TGTGCCATCAGTGTTCCGTCTAGCGGGAGATTCGACAATGAGCAGTTCTTC. Translated, it gives CAISVPSSGRFDNEQFF.

The chain has TRBV28 and TRBJ1-2; D is undetermined. V dropped 3 bases and J dropped 8 bases, with 10 bases sitting between them. The CDR3 is 12 residues long. CDR1 and CDR2 from the germline V gene are MDHEN and SYDVKM. The CDR3 region is CASSFGGLGYTF. CDR3 DNA: TGTGCCAGCAGTTTTGGTGGGTTGGGCTACACCTTC.

CDR3 sequence: CAPGPGTGGFFNEQFF. The CDR3 nucleotides read TGTGCCCCGGGCCCCGGGACAGGGGGGTTCTTCAATGAGCAGTTCTTC. This chain uses TRBV30 with TRBJ2-1; the match to TRBD1 covers 11 bases. The CDR3 runs 16 residues. The V and J ends lost 8 bases and 6 bases, in that order; junction bases with no gene match: 15. The germline gives CDR1 GTSNPN, CDR2 SVGIG (reference sequence).

Only a few counts were recorded for this clone. This chain uses TRBV19 with TRBJ1-2; weak D call: TRBD1 (5 bases). Looked up from germline, CDR1 is LNHDA and CDR2 is SQIVND (reference sequence). This CDR3 contains 12 residues. V lost 3 bases and J lost 6, with 8 bases in between. CDR3 amino acids: CASSIRGNGYTF. CDR3 nucleotides: TGTGCCAGTAGTATTCGGGGGAATGGCTACACCTTC.

The rearrangement joins TRBV4-1 to TRBJ2-5, with TRBD1 matching 8 bases. The CDR3 is 14 residues long. CDR1 is MGHRA and CDR2 is YSYEKL in the germline V gene. The trim removed 4 bases at V and 4 bases at J, leaving 5 bases unmatched. CDR3 region: CASSPRQGLETQYF. The CDR3 nucleotides read TGCGCCAGCAGCCCCAGACAGGGGTTAGAGACCCAGTACTTC.

This chain connects TRBV5-1 to TRBJ2-5; 13 bases align to TRBD2. The V segment lost 4 bases and the J segment 2 bases; nucleotides outside the gene matches: 17. Per the germline V gene, CDR1 is SGHRS and CDR2 is YFSETQ. CDR3 size: 20 residues. Written as DNA, the CDR3 is TGCGCCAGCAGCCGCGGACTAAAACTAGCGGGAGGGTCTGGGCAAGAGACCCAGTACTTC. As protein: CASSRGLKLAGGSGQETQYF.

V is TRBV5-1 and J is TRBJ1-3; D not certain. The germline V and J ends were trimmed by 6 bases and 0 bases, with 7 bases remaining between them. CDR1 SGHRS and CDR2 YFSETQ come from the germline V gene. This CDR3 region has 13 residues. The CDR3 region has the DNA TGCGCCAGCACTGCTACCTCTGGAAACACCATATATTTT. As protein: CASTATSGNTIYF.

This clone was observed a single time. The sample carries other DNA sequences with the same CDR3. J is TRBJ1-3 and V is TRBV7-3; possible D gene TRBD1, 5 bases. V dropped 6 bases and J dropped 4 bases, with 13 bases sitting between them. CDR3 size: 14 residues. The V gene's germline CDR1 is SGHTA and CDR2 FQGTGA. The chain's CDR3 is CASSSTGAGNTIYF. The CDR3 nucleotides read TGTGCCAGCAGTTCTACCGGGGCAGGAAACACCATATATTTT.

The chain is built from TRBV7-9 and TRBJ2-2; 10 nucleotides align to TRBD2. Germline CDR1 reads SEHNR; CDR2 reads FQNEAQ (reference sequence). The CDR3 covers 16 residues. The J segment lost 4 bases and the V segment lost 2 bases, leaving 4 bases of the junction unmatched. The CDR3 DNA is TGTGCCAGCAGCTTAACCTTAGCGGGGGGCACCGGGGAGCTGTTTTTT. It codes for CASSLTLAGGTGELFF.